The clone carrying this TCR beta chain has at least ten counts. Its specificity is unknown. This entry is derived from a study of blood T cells in healthy people across ages. Regarding the study as a whole: The unknown donor CMV status may have confounded expanded clonotype changes. Significant beta diversity loss was already apparent by age roughly 43, declining roughly linearly. Estimates of total diversity, which came from one million sequenced T cells, were considered to be underestimates.

Together with a sample-barcoded 5' primer, a J-beta primer mix was included in a second PCR lasting about 6 to 11 cycles. TCRdb redid the calling of the 5' RACE reads with MiXCR, one entry per CDR3 protein. The data contain fewer than 800,000 distinct CDR3 sequences, 32% of them singletons. V lost 0 bases and J lost 6; bases outside the gene matches: 7. This CDR3 has 16 residues. CDR1 is LGHNA, CDR2 YSLEER, per germline. This receptor was identified in a woman older than 75 in good health. Sequencing was carried out using blood. The chain couples TRBV4-3 to TRBJ1-5; 8 nucleotides align to TRBD1. The CDR3 reads CASSQEDRAHGQPQHF. CDR3 DNA sequence: TGCGCCAGCAGCCAAGAGGACAGGGCGCATGGTCAGCCCCAGCATTTT.